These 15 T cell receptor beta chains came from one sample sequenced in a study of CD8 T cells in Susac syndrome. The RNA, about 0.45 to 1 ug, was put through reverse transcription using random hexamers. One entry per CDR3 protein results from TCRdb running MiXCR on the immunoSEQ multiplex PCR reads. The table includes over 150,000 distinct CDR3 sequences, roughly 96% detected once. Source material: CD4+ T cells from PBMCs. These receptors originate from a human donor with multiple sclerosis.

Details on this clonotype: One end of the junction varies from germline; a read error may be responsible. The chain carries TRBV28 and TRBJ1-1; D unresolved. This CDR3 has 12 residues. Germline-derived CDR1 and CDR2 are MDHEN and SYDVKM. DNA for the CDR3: TGTGCCAGCACCATTTTCCCCACTGAAGCCTTCTTT. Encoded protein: CASTIFPTEAFF. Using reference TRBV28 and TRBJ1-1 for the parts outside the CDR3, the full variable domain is DVKVTQSSRYLVKRTGEKVFLECVQDMDHENMFWYRQDPGLGLRLIYFSYDVKMKEKGDIPEGYSVSREKKERFSLILESASTNQTSMYLCASTIFPTEAFFGQGTRLTVV.

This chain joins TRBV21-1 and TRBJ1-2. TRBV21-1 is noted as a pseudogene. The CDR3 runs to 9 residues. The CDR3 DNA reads TGTGCCAGCAGCAAAGAGGGCCTCTTC. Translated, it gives CASSKEGLF.

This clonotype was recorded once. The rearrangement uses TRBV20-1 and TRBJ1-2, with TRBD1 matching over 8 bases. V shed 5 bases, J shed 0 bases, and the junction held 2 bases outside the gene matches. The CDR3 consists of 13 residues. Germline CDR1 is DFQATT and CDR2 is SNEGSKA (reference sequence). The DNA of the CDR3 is TGCAGTGCTGTGGACAGGGCTAACTATGGCTACACCTTC. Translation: CSAVDRANYGYTF.

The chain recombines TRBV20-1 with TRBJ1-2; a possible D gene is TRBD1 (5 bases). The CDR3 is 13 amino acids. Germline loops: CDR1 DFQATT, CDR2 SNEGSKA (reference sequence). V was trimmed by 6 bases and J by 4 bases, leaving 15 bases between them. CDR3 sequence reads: CSARGGGSYGYTF. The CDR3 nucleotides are TGCAGTGCCCGGGGGGGAGGGAGCTATGGCTACACCTTC.

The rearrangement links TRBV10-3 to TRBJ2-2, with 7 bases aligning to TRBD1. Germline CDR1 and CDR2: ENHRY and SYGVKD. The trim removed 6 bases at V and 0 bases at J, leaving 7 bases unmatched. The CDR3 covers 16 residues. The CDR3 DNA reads TGTGCCATCAGGAAGACAGGGAACGCGAACACCGGGGAGCTGTTTTTT. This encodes CAIRKTGNANTGELFF.

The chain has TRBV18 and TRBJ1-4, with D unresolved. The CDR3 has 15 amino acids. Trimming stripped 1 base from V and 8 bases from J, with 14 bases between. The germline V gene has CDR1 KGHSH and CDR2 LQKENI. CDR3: CASSPRDPLREKLFF. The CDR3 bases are TGTGCCAGCTCACCACGAGACCCCCTAAGGGAAAAACTGTTTTTT.

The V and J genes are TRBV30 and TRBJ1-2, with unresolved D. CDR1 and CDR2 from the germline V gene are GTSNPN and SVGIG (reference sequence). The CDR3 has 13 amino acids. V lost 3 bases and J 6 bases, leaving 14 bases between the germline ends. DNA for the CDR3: TGTGCCTGGAGAGGAAGGGATCTAGATGGCTACACCTTC. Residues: CAWRGRDLDGYTF.

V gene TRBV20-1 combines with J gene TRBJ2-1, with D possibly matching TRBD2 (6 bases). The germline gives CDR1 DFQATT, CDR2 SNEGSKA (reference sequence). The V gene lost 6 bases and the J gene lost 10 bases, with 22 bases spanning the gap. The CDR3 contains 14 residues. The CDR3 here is CSAREDQKGREQFF. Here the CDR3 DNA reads TGCAGTGCAAGGGAGGACCAAAAAGGACGGGAGCAGTTCTTC.

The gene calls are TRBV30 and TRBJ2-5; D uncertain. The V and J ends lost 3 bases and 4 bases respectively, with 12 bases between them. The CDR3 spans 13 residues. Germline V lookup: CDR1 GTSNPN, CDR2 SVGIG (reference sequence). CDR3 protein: CAWRDPRVETQYF. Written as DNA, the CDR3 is TGTGCCTGGAGGGACCCCCGGGTAGAGACCCAGTACTTC.

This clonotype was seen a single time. The CDR3: CASSQDLAGVLEQFF. CDR3 nucleotides: TGTGCCAGCAGCCAGGATCTAGCGGGAGTTCTTGAGCAGTTCTTC. The chain combines TRBV3-1 with TRBJ2-1; 10 bases are shared with TRBD2. V lost 3 bases and J lost 9; bases outside the gene matches: 8. This CDR3 has 15 residues. Per germline, CDR1 LGHDT and CDR2 YNNKEL (reference sequence).

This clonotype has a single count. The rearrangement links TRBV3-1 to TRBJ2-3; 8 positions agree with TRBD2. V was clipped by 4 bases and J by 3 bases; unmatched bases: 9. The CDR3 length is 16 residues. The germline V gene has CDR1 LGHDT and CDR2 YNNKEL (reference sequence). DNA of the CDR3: TGTGCCAGCAGCCTCCCCAGCGGGGGAGTGACAGATACGCAGTATTTT. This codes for CASSLPSGGVTDTQYF.

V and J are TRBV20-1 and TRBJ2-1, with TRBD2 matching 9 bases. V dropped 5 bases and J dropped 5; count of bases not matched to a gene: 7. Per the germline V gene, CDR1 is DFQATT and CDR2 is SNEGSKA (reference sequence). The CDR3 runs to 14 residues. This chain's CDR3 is CSAPGLAGNNEQFF. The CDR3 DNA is TGCAGTGCTCCGGGACTAGCCGGGAACAATGAGCAGTTCTTC.

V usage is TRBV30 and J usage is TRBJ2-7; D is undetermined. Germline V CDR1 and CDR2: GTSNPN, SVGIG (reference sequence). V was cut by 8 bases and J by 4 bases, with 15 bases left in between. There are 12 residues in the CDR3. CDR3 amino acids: CATLRTVYEQYF. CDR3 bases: TGTGCCACCTTAAGGACGGTGTACGAGCAGTACTTC.

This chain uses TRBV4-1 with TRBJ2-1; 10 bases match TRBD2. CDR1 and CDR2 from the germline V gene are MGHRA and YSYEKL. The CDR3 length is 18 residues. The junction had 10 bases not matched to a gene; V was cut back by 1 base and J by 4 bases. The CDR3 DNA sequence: TGCGCCAGCAGCCAAGCCCCGACCGGGACTAGCGAGTACAATGAGCAGTTCTTC. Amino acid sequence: CASSQAPTGTSEYNEQFF.

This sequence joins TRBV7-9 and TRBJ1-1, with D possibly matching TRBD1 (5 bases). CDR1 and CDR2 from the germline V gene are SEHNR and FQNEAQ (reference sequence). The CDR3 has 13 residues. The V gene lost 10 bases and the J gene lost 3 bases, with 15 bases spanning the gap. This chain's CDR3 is CANSPSGYTEAFF. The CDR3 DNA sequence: TGTGCCAACTCGCCCTCAGGGTACACTGAAGCTTTCTTT.